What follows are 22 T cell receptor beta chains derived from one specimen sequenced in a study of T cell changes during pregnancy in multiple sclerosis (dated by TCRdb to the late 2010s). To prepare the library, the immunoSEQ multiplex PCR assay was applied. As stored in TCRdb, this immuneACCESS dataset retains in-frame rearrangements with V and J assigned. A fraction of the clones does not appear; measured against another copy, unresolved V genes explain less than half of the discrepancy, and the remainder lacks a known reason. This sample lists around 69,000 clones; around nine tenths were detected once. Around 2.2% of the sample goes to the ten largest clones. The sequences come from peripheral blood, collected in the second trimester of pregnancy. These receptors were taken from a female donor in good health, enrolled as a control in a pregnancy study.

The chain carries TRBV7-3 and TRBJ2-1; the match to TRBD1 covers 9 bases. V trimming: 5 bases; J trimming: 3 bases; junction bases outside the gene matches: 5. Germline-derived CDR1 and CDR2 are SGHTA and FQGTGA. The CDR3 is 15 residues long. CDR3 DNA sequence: TGTGCCAGCAGCCGACAGGGGGTTGACTACAATGAGCAGTTCTTC. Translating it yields CASSRQGVDYNEQFF. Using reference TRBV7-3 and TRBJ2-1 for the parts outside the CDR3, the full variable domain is GAGVSQTPSNKVTEKGKYVELRCDPISGHTALYWYRQSLGQGPEFLIYFQGTGAADDSGLPNDRFFAVRPEGSVSTLKIQRTERGDSAVYLCASSRQGVDYNEQFFGPGTRLTVL.

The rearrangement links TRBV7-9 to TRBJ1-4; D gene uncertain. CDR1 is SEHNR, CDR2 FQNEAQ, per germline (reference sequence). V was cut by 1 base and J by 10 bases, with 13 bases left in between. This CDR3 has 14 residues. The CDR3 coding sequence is TGTGCCAGCAGCTTAGATCTTCCCGTCGGAAAACTGTTTTTT. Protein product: CASSLDLPVGKLFF.

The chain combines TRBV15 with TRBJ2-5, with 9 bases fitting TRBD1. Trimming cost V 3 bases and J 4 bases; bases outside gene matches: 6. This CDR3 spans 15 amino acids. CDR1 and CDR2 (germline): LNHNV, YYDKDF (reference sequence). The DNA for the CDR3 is TGTGCCACCAGCAGCGGACAGGGGAGAAGAGAGACCCAGTACTTC. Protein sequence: CATSSGQGRRETQYF.

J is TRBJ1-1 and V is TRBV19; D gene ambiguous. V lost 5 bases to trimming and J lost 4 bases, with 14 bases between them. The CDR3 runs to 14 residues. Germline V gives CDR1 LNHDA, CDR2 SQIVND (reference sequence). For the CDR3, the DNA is TGTGCCAGTAGTGTTGTCCCTTCGGTCACTGAAGCTTTCTTT. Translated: CASSVVPSVTEAFF.

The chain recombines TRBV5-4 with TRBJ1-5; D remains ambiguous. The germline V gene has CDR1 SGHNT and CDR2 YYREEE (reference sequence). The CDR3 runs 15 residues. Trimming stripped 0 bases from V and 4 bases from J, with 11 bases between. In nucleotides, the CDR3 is TGTGCCAGCAGCTTGGGCACAGCCGCAAATCAGCCCCAGCATTTT. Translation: CASSLGTAANQPQHF. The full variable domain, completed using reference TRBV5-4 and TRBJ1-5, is ETGVTQSPTHLIKTRGQQVTLRCSSQSGHNTVSWYQQALGQGPQFIFQYYREEENGRGNFPPRFSGLQFPNYSSELNVNALELDDSALYLCASSLGTAANQPQHFGDGTRLSIL.

The CDR3 spells CASSARLGEKLFF. CDR3 coding DNA: TGTGCCAGCAGCGCCCGACTAGGGGAAAAACTGTTTTTT. This chain uses TRBV11-1 with TRBJ1-4, with D unresolved. This CDR3 is 13 amino acids long. Per germline, CDR1 SGHAT and CDR2 FQDESV (reference sequence). The germline V and J ends were trimmed by 5 bases and 8 bases, with 12 bases remaining between them. The whole variable domain, remainder taken from reference TRBV11-1 and TRBJ1-4, is EAEVAQSPRYKITEKSQAVAFWCDPISGHATLYWYRQILGQGPELLVQFQDESVVDDSQLPKDRFSAERLKGVDSTLKIQPAELGDSAMYLCASSARLGEKLFFGSGTQLSVL.

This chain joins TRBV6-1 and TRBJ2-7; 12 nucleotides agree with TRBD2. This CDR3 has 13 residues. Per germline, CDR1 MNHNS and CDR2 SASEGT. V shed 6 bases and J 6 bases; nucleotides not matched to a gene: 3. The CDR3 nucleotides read TGTGCCAGCAGGACGGGACTAGCGGGCGAGCAGTACTTC. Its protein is CASRTGLAGEQYF.

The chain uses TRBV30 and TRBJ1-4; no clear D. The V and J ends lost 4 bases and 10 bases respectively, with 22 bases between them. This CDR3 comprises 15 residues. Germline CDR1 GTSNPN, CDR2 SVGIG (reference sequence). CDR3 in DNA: TGTGCCTGGAATCGACAATTGGAGGTCTCCGGAAAACTGTTTTTT. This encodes CAWNRQLEVSGKLFF.

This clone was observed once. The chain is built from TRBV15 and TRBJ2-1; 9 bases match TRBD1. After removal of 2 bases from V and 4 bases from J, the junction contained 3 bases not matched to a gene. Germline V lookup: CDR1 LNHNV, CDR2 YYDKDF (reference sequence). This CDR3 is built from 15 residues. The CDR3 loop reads CATSRRDRGYNEQFF. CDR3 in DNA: TGTGCCACCAGCAGACGCGACAGGGGGTACAATGAGCAGTTCTTC.

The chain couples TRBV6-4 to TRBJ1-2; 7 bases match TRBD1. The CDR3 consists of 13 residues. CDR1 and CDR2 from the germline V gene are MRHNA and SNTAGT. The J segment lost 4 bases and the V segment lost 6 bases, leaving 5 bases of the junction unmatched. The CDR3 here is CASSGQEGYGYTF. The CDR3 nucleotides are TGTGCCAGCAGCGGACAGGAGGGCTATGGCTACACCTTC.

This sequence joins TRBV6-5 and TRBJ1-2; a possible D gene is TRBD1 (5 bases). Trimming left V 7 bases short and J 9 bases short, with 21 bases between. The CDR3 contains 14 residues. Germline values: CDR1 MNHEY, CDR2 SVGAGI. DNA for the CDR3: TGTGCCAGCACTCCCGGGGGGGGAGAGGGTAGCTACACCTTC. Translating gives CASTPGGGEGSYTF.

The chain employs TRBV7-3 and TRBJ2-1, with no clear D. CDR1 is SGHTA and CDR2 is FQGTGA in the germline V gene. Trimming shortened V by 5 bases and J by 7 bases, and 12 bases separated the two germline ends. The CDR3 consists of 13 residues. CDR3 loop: CASSPMAANEQFF. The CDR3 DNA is TGTGCCAGCAGCCCGATGGCCGCAAATGAGCAGTTCTTC.

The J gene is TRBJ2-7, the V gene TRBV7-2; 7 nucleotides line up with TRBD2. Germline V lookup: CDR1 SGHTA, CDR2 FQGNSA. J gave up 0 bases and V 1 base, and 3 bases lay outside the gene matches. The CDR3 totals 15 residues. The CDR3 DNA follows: TGTGCCAGCAGCTTAGTCGGCGGGGGCTCCTACGAGCAGTACTTC. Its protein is CASSLVGGGSYEQYF.

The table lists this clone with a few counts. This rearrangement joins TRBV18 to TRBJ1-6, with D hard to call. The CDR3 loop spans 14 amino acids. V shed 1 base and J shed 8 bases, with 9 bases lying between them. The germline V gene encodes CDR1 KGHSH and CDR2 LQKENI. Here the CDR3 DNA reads TGTGCCAGCTCACCACAGGAGGACTATTCACCCCTCCACTTT. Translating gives CASSPQEDYSPLHF.

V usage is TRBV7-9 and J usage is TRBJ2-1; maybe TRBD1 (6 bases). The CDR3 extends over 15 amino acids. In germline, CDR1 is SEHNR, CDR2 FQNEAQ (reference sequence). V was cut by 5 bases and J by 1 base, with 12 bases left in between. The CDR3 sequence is CASSEGQGSYNEQFF. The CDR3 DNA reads TGTGCCAGCAGCGAGGGCCAGGGGTCCTACAATGAGCAGTTCTTC.

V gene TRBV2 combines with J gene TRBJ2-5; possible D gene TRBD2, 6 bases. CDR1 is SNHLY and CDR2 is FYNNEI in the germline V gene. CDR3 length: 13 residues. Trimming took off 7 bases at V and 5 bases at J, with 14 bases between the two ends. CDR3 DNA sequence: TGTGCCAGCATCGGATCCGGGGGTGAGACCCAGTACTTC. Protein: CASIGSGGETQYF.

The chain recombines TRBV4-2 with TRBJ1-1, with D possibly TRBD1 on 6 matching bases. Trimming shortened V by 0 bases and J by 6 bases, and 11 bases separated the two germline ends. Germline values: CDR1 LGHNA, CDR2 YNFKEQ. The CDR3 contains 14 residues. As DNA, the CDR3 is TGTGCCAGCAGCCAAGATAGGGGGACCCCTGAAGCTTTCTTT. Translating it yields CASSQDRGTPEAFF.

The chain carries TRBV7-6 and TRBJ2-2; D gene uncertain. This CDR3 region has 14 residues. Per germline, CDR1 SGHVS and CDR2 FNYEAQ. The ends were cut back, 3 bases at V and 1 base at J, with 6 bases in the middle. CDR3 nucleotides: TGTGCCAGCAGCTTCCGACTGAACACCGGGGAGCTGTTTTTT. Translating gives CASSFRLNTGELFF.

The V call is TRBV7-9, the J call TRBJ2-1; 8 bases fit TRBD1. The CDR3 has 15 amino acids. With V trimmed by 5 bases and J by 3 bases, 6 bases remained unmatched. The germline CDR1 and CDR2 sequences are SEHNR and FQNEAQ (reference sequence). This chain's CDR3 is CASSPGQGRYNEQFF. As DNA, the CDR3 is TGTGCCAGCAGCCCAGGACAGGGACGCTACAATGAGCAGTTCTTC. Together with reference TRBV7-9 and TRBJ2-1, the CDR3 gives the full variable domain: DTGVSQNPRHKITKRGQNVTFRCDPISEHNRLYWYRQTLGQGPEFLTYFQNEAQLEKSRLLSDRFSAERPKGSFSTLEIQRTEQGDSAMYLCASSPGQGRYNEQFFGPGTRLTVL.

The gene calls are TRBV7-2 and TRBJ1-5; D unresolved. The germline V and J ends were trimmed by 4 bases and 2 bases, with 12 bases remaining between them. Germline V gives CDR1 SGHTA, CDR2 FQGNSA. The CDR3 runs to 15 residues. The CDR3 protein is CASSSERVGNQPQHF. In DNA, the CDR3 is TGTGCCAGCAGCTCTGAGAGGGTGGGCAATCAGCCCCAGCATTTT. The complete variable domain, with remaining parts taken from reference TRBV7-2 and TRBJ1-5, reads GAGVSQSPSNKVTEKGKDVELRCDPISGHTALYWYRQSLGQGLEFLIYFQGNSAPDKSGLPSDRFSAERTGGSVSTLTIQRTQQEDSAVYLCASSSERVGNQPQHFGDGTRLSIL.

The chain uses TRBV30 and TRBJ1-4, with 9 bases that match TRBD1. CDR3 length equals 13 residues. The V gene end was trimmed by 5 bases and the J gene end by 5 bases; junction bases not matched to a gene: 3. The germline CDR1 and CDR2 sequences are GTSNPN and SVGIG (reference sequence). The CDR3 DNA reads TGTGCCTGGGGGACAGGGACAAATGAAAAACTGTTTTTT. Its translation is CAWGTGTNEKLFF.

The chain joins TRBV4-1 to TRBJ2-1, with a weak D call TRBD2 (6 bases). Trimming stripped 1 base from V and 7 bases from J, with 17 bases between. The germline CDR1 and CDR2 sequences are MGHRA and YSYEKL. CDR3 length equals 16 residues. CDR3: CASSQGVQLARNEQFF. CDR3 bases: TGCGCCAGCAGCCAAGGTGTACAACTAGCTCGTAATGAGCAGTTCTTC.